This record concerns one TCR beta chain sequence. This clone was seen once. What antigen it recognizes has not been identified. No clone much larger than this one lies a single base away; base qualities are absent. The source of the sample is a study of blood T cell repertoires in COVID-19 (dated by TCRdb to the early 2020s). For the study in its entirety: Samples from collaborators originated in the United States, Italy and Spain and spanned both the acute and convalescent phases of COVID-19. The material from the prospective study consisted of cDNA or gDNA derived from T cells, B-cell-depleted T cells, or PBMCs. Samples were obtained from the ongoing ImmuneRACE study (first 160 participants) and from some 1,300 subjects provided by 6 global collaborators. The repertoires were released in a freely available public database intended as a resource for research on the immune response to SARS-CoV-2. Subjects who had been exposed to COVID-19, were actively infected with it, or had recovered from it provided the deeply sampled blood TCRbeta repertoires that made up the dataset. Nearly every sample came with metadata listing a de-identified subject ID, COVID-19 status, age in years and sex. Where available, HLA class I and class II types were obtained from metadata supplied by the sample provider rather than from assay-based typing. General study outcomes and caveats: The quantity of clinical and demographic metadata differed by source and by participant and was supplied without curation.

Whole blood was collected in K2EDTA tubes by collaborating institutions according to the institutions' own protocols. For TCRbeta analysis, collaborators shipped samples in one of three forms: frozen whole blood, isolated PBMCs, or DNA extracted from either of those sample types. V was cut back by 7 bases and J by 11 bases, leaving a gap of 20 bases between them. Including the terminal cysteine and phenylalanine, the CDR3 comprises 13 residues. Only the CDR3 DNA is retained, 39 bases long and in frame from the first base. Sequences SGHAT (CDR1) and FQNNGV (CDR2) are obtained from the germline V gene. The immunoSEQ Assay, a bias-controlled multiplex PCR, was used to amplify TCRbeta CDR3 regions from genomic DNA. For the original study's pipeline: The number of nucleated cells in each sample was estimated by amplification of reference gene primers within the assay. To quantify the absolute abundance of each unique TCRbeta CDR3 rearrangement, sequence reads were collapsed and filtered. For each sample, productive Simpson clonality was calculated by taking the square root of Simpson's diversity index across productive rearrangements. TCRdb limited this immuneACCESS table to in-frame rearrangements with V and J called. A share of clones is missing; checked studies link under half to unresolved V genes, and the rest is unexplained. From that table come the V and J calls and clone size; the DNA was used to work out D and trimming. The sample table records about 250,000 clones; more than 60% of these occur just once. The ten largest clonotypes hold around 4.1% of the sample.

The sequenced material came from peripheral blood. The TCR originated in a middle-aged woman with active or convalescent COVID-19. The chain couples TRBV11-2 to TRBJ1-1, and possibly TRBD1, on 6 matching bases. The CDR3 in this case is CASNPGGALEAFF. The DNA reads as follows: TGTGCCAGCAATCCGGGGGGGGCTCTTGAGGCTTTCTTT. Supplemented by the reference TRBV11-2 and TRBJ1-1 proteins around the CDR3, the complete variable domain is EAGVAQSPRYKIIEKRQSVAFWCNPISGHATLYWYQQILGQGPKLLIQFQNNGVVDDSQLPKDRFSAERLKGVDSTLKIQPAKLEDSAVYLCASNPGGALEAFFGQGTRLTVV.